The source of this TCR beta chain is a study of low-dose radiotherapy and immunotherapy resistance in tumors. Study details: The treatment that patients received was intravenous nivolumab 240 mg every two weeks plus ipilimumab 1 mg/kg every six weeks. The study administered intravenous cyclophosphamide at 200 mg/m2 every two weeks, one day ahead of radiation and immunotherapy.

Priming of first-strand cDNA relied on TRAV- and TRBV-specific primers (covering alpha and beta chains). TCRs were amplified for approximately 21 PCR cycles with a constant-region primer and V-primer adapter. Isolated mRNA was amplified by in vitro transcription. One entry per CDR3 protein, called by TCRdb with MiXCR from the reads. Of 75,000 to 95,000 distinct CDR3 sequences in the sample, more than 20% were seen once. The sample's time point: after trial treatment. Specified treatment: LDRT plus nivolumab, ipilimumab, low-dose cyclophosphamide and aspirin (RACIN trial). Germline V gene data show CDR1 as SGHTS and CDR2 as YDEGEE. Trimming took 2 bases from V and 1 from J; bases not matched to a gene: 8. The CDR3 extends over 18 amino acids.

The origin of this receptor is a female donor with ovarian cancer. This material consisted of PBMCs, taken after low-dose radiotherapy plus immunotherapy. The rearrangement joins TRBV5-8 to TRBJ2-2; 10 bases align to TRBD1. CDR3 coding DNA: TGTGCCAGCAGCTTCGGGACAGGGGATTTGTTGAACACCGGGGAGCTGTTTTTT. It yields the protein CASSFGTGDLLNTGELFF.